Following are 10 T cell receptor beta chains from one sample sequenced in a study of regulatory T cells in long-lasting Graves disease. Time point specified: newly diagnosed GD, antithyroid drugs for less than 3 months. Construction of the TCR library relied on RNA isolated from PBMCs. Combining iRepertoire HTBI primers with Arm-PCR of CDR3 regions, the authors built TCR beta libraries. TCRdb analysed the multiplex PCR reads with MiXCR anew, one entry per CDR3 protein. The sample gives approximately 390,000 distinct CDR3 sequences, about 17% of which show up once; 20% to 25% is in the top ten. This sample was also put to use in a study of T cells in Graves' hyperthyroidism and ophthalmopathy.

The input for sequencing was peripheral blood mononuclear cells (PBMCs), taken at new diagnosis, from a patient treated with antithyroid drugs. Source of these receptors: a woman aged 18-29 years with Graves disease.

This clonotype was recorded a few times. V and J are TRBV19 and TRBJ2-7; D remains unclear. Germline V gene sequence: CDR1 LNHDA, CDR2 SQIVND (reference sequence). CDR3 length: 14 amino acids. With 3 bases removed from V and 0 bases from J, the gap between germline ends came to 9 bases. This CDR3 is CASSMKTLSYEQYF. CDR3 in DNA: TGTGCCAGTAGTATGAAGACACTCTCCTACGAGCAGTACTTC.

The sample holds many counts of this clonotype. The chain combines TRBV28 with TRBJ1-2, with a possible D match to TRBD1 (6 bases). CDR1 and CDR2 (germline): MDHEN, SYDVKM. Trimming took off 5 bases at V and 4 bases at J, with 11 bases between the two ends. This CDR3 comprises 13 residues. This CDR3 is CASSRTVIYGYTF. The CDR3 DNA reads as TGTGCCAGCAGTAGGACAGTTATCTATGGCTACACCTTC.

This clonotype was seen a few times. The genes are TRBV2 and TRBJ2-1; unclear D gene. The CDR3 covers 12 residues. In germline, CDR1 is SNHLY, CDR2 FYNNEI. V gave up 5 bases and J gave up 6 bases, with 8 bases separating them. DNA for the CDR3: TGTGCCAGCAGTCCTGAGGTCAATGAGCAGTTCTTC. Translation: CASSPEVNEQFF.

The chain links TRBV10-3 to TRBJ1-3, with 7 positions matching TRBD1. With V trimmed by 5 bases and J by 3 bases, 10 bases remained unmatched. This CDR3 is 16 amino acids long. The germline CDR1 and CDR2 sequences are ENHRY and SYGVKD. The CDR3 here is CAISSAKTGDGNTIYF. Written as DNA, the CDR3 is TGTGCCATCAGTTCTGCTAAAACAGGGGATGGAAACACCATATATTTT.

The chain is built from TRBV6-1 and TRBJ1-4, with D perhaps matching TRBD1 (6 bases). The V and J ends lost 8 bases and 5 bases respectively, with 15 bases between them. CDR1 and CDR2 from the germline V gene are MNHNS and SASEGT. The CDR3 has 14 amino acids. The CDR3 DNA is TGTGCCAGCGCATCCAGGGGAGGGAATGAAAAACTGTTTTTT. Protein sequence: CASASRGGNEKLFF.

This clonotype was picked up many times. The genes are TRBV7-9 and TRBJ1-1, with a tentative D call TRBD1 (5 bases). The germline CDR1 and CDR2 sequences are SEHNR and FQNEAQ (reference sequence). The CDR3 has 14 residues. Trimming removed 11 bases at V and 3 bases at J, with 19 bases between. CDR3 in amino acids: CALLGGRGDTEAFF. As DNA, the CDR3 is TGTGCCTTATTGGGGGGAAGAGGGGACACTGAAGCTTTCTTT.

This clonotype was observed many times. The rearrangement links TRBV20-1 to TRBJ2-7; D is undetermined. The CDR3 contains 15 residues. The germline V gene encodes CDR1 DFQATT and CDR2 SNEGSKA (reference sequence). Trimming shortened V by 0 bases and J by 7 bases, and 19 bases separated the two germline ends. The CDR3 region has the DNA TGCAGTGCTAGAGAACCCCGGCCGAGGCTGGGAGAGCAGTACTTC. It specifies CSAREPRPRLGEQYF.

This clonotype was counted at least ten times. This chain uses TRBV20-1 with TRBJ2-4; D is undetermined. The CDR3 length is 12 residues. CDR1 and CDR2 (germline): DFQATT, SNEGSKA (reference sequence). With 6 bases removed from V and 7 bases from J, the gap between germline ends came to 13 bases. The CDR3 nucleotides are TGCAGTGCCCTCGGTGATGCGAACATTCAGTACTTC. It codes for CSALGDANIQYF.

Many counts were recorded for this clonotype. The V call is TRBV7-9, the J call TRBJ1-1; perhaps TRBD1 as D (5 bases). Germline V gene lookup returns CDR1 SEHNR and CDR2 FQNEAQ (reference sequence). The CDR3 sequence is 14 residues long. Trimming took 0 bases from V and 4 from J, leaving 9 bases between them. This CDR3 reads CASSLAPGFTEAFF. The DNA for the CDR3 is TGTGCCAGCAGCTTAGCGCCAGGGTTCACTGAAGCTTTCTTT.

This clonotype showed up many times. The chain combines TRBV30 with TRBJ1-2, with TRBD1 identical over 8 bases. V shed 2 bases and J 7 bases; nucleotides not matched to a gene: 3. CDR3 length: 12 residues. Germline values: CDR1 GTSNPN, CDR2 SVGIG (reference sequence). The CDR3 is CAWSLDRAGYTF. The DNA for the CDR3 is TGTGCCTGGAGTCTGGACAGGGCTGGCTACACCTTC.